This TCR beta chain was recovered during a study of T-cell reconstitution after alpha-beta-depleted transplantation in children. Whole-study results and caveats: At around two months after transplant, the alpha-beta T cells were reportedly derived from several hundred expanded clones that came from non-depleted graft cells.

This clonotype was detected only a few times. No antigen is known for it. Germline V CDR1 and CDR2: SGHTA, FQGTGA. The CDR3 consists of 14 residues. The V end lost 2 bases, the J end lost 2 bases, and 8 bases lay between the germline ends. A library of TCRbeta sequences, prepared with unique molecular identifiers, was generated. TCRdb re-analysed the PCR reads in MiXCR, keeping a single row per CDR3 protein. Of about 640,000 distinct CDR3 sequences detected, roughly 13% appear once; the ten largest clones hold 2.2%. Sequencing used PBMCs, mostly from graft donor cells, obtained 360 days after TCRalphabeta/CD19-depleted stem cell transplant. This chain connects TRBV7-3 to TRBJ2-3; weak D call: TRBD2 (5 bases). This TCR was recovered from a male patient younger than 18 who had a stem cell transplant for acute myeloid leukemia, so the T cells may come from the graft donor. The CDR3 nucleotides read TGTGCCAGCAGCTTAGGGAGTTACACAGATACGCAGTATTTT. This sequence encodes CASSLGSYTDTQYF.